This T cell receptor beta chain is from a study of blood T cell repertoires in COVID-19. Assay used: immunoSEQ multiplex PCR; TCRdb lists only in-frame clones, some missing. The data hold 200,000 to 250,000 clones, with just under 85% observed a single time. This CDR3 has 11 residues. V was trimmed by 6 bases and J by 3 bases, leaving 9 bases between them. Germline V gives CDR1 SQVTM, CDR2 ANQGSEA. This chain connects TRBV29-1 to TRBJ2-7; no reliable D call. This TCR was sampled from a woman in her thirties or forties with acute COVID-19. The specimen was PBMCs or T cells enriched from blood (not recorded which). Here the CDR3 DNA reads TGCAGCGTACAAGAGGTCTACGAGCAGTACTTC. Its translation is CSVQEVYEQYF.